This note documents a single T cell receptor (beta chain) sequence. Its target antigen remains unknown. Per-nucleotide qualities are absent, and no much larger clonotype sits a single base away. TCRdb lists the instrument as Illumina NovaSeq 6000. TCRalpha and TCRbeta cDNA libraries were built by 5'RACE with constant-segment primers, adding sample barcodes and unique molecular identifiers. Trizol reagent was used to extract RNA from every sample. Amplification of the libraries took two PCR steps, and the second step added a second sample barcode plus Illumina TruSeq adapters. The libraries were sequenced on an Illumina NovaSeq using 2 x 150 bp paired-end reads. Regarding the original processing steps: With migec v1.2.7, reads were demultiplexed and then collapsed into UMI-guided consensus sequences. Using mixcr v2.1.11, UMI consensuses were aligned to TRA and TRB V and J templates and then assembled into clonotypes. A clonotype was counted as expanded or contracted only when both edgeR and NoisET called the clonotype significant, with the noise models trained on biological replicates. For edgeR calls, a false discovery rate-adjusted p below 0.01 and a log2 fold-change threshold of 1 were applied. PCA with hierarchical clustering of max-normalized trajectories of the 1000 most abundant clonotypes was used as exploratory dynamics analysis. Each responding clone was given a CD4 or CD8 phenotype based on the CD4+ and CD8+ repertoires, which had been sequenced separately. The raw public reads went through TCRdb reprocessing: fastp at Q25, MiXCR clone calling, in-frame beta chains kept. Rows are unified per CDR3 protein, each entry keeping the most common DNA and genes. TCRdb, rather than the study authors, made the V and J calls. The sample yields around 300,000 distinct CDR3 sequences; roughly 18% were counted once. Clones ranked in the top ten supply about 23% of the sample.

From a lookup of the germline V gene (reference sequence), CDR1 and CDR2 are DFQATT and SNEGSKA. Here V drops 2 bases and J drops 12 bases, and the junction holds 10 bases not matched to any gene. The CDR3 covers 13 residues, taking in both the cysteine and the phenylalanine. The CDR3 DNA has 39 bases and is translated from base 1. PBMCs were isolated by Ficoll-Paque density gradient centrifugation. This record comes from a study of T-cell memory formation after mild COVID-19 (TCRdb year 2021). At the level of the whole study: Most TCR sequence clusters were specific to one of the two donors. In a couple of donors, T-cell clones that expanded and contracted after mild COVID-19 were followed by sequencing TCRalpha and TCRbeta repertoires longitudinally. The cohort was made up of two young adult volunteers, one female and one male, who were previously healthy.

Findings and caveats that apply to the study as a whole: From day 15 to 85, contracting clones showed balanced CD4/CD8 phenotypes, whereas a second wave of clones that expanded from day 15 to 37 leaned towards CD4+. Contracting CD4+ clones were located mainly in the CM and EM memory subsets, whereas CD8+ clones were found to be enriched in EMRA. Whether the second-wave clones peaking on day 37 were SARS-CoV-2 specific was not confirmed. Only two mild cases were covered in the study, and larger cohorts including severe cases with pre-infection samples were considered necessary. The detection of some responding clones in pre-infection memory suggests that pre-existing cross-reactive memory T cells joined the SARS-CoV-2 response.

The V and J genes are TRBV20-1 and TRBJ1-2; TRBD1 fits 9 bases in the junction. This clonotype was sampled from a young man who had mild COVID-19 (a few samples of this study predate the infection). The sample titles of this study are shuffled in the database, so cell type and time point are left out; the donor was told from shared clones. Sequenced material: PBMCs or a T cell subset sorted from them (not recorded which). DNA sequence: TGCAGTGCTAGAAGGGACAGGGTTGCCACGGACACCTTC. Translated, this is CSARRDRVATDTF.